This TCR beta chain derives from a study of blood T cell repertoires in COVID-19. Study details: The United States, Italy and Spain were the sources of the acute and convalescent COVID-19 samples.

There are a few counts of this clone. The CDR3 spans 16 residues. Germline-derived CDR1 and CDR2 are KGHDR and SFDVKD. V was pared by 12 bases and J by 5 bases, with 15 bases of the junction left unmatched. Only in-frame clones appear in the TCRdb table, and some are missing; sequencing was by immunoSEQ multiplex PCR. The sample consists of 15,000 to 20,000 clones, about 81% of them appearing once. The sample taken for sequencing was peripheral blood. This rearrangement joins TRBV24-1 to TRBJ2-5, with 12 bases identical to TRBD2. This sequence was found in a man aged 55 to 69 with acute or convalescent COVID-19. CDR3 nucleotide sequence: TGTGCCGTCGGCCGTGCTAGCGGGGGGGCCCGGGAGACCCAGTACTTC. It translates to CAVGRASGGARETQYF.